What follows is one TCR beta chain and its context. The V and J ends lost 5 bases and 6 bases, in that order; junction bases with no gene match: 15. The CDR3 extends over 16 amino acids. Per the germline V gene, CDR1 is MNHEY and CDR2 is SVGEGT. The sample originates from a study of blood T cell repertoires in COVID-19. At the level of the study: Sites in the United States, Italy and Spain provided acute and convalescent COVID-19 samples. T cells, B-cell-depleted T cells, or PBMCs supplied cDNA or gDNA.

The authors' processing: Nucleated cell number was recorded as an estimate derived from reference gene primer amplification. TCRdb's copy holds only in-frame clones and misses some; the assay was immunoSEQ multiplex PCR. That table gives V, J and clone size, and the DNA gave D and trimming. The sample shows 230,000 or so clones, roughly 89% of them seen only once. Enrolment of Seattle patients took place during active infection, and they were followed longitudinally. Sequences were obtained from peripheral blood. This TCR was sampled from a woman aged 60-75 years with COVID-19, enrolled during active disease. The V gene is TRBV6-2 or TRBV6-3, the J gene TRBJ1-2; 7 nucleotides agree with TRBD1. In DNA form, the CDR3 reads TGTGCCAGCAGTGGTAGGACAGGAGAGTTGAATAATGGCTACACCTTC. Its translation: CASSGRTGELNNGYTF.